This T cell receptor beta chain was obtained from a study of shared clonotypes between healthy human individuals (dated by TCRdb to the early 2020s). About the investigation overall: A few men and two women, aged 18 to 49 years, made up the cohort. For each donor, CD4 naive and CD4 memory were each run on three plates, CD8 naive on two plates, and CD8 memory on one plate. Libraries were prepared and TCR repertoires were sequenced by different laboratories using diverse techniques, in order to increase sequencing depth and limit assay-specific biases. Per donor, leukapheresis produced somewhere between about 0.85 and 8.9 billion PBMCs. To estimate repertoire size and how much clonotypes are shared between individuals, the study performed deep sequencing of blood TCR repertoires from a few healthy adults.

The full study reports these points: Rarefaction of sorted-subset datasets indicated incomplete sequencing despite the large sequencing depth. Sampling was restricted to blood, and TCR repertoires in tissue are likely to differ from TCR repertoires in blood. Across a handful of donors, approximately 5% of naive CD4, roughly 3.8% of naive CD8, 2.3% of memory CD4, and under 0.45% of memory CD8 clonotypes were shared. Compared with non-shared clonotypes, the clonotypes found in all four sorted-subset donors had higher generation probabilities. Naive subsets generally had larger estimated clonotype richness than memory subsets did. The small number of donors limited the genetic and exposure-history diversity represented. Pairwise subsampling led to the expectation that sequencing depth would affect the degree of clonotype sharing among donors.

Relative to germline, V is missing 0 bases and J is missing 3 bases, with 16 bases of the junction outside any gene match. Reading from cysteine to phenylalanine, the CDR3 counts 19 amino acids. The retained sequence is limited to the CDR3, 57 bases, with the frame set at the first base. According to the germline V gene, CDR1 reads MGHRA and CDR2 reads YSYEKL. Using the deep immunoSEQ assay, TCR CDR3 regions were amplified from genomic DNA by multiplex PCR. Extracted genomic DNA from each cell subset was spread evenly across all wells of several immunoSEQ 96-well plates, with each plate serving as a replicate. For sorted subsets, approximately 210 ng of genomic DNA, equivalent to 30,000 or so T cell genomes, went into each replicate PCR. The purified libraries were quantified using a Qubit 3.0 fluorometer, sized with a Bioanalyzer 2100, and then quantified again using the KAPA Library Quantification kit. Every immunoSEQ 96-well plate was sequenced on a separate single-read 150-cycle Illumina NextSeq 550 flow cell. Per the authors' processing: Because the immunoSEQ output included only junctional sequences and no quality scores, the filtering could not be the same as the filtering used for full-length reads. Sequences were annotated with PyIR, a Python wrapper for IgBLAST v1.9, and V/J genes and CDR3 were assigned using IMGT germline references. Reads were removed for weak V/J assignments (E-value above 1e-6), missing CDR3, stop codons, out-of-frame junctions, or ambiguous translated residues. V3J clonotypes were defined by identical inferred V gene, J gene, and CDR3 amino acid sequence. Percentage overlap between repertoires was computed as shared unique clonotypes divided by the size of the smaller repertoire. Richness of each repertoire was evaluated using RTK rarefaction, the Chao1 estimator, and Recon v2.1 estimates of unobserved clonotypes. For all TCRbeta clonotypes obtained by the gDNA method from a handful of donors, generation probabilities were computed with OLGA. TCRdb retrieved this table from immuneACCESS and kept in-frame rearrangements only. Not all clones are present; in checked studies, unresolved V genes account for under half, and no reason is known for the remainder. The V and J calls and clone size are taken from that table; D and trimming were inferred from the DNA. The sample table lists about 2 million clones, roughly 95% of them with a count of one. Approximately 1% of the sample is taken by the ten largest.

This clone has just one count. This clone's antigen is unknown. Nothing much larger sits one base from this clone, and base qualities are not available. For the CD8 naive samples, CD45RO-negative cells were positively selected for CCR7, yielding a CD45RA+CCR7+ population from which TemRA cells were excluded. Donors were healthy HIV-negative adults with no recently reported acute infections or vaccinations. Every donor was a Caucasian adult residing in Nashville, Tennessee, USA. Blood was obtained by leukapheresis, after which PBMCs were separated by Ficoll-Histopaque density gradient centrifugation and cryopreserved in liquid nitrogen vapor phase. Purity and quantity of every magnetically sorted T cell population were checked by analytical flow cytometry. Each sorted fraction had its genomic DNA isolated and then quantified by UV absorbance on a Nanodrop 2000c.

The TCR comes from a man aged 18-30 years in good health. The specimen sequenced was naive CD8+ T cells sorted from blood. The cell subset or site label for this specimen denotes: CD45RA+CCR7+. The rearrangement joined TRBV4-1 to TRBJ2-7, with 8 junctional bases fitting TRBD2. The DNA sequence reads TGCGCCAGCAGCCAAGATTCCACCGATGCGGGGGGTTCTTACTACGAGCAGTACTTC. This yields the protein CASSQDSTDAGGSYYEQYF.